This TCR beta chain was sequenced for a study of OX40 agonist ivuxolimab in advanced cancers. Background on the study: In three patients, partial responses were observed, one with hepatocellular carcinoma and two with cutaneous melanoma.

Sequencing used immunoSEQ multiplex PCR; TCRdb keeps in-frame clones, though not all of them. The data contain 55,000 to 65,000 clones, 80% to 95% of them singletons. Points on this clone: Its matching antigen is unknown.

Germline V gene data show CDR1 as SGHDT and CDR2 as YYEEEE. The CDR3 is made up of 15 amino acids. V was pared by 3 bases and J by 6 bases, with 1 base of the junction left unmatched. Overall study findings and caveats: On average, CD8+ T cells showed a greater number of expanded clones than CD4+.

Sequencing was performed on CD4+ or CD8+ T cells sorted from blood, taken in a trial of the OX40 agonist ivuxolimab. The chain is built from TRBV5-6 and TRBJ2-2; 14 nucleotides line up with TRBD2. This sequence originates from an adult with an advanced solid tumor such as melanoma, head and neck, liver or kidney cancer. CDR3 in amino acids: CASSSGLAGAGELFF. CDR3 bases: TGTGCCAGCAGCTCGGGACTAGCGGGAGCCGGGGAGCTGTTTTTT.